These T cell receptor beta chains were read from a single sample in a study of T cell repertoires in cytomegalovirus infection. TCRdb redid the calling of the reads with MiXCR, one entry per CDR3 protein. The data contain a few hundred thousand distinct CDR3 sequences, about 17% of them singletons. The sample was CD8+ T cells from PBMCs. Receptor source: a human donor in good health (CMV status not recorded). Some clones in this sample may be carry-over from other donors' samples. The CDR3 runs from the conserved cysteine through the conserved F or W. Each record gives: V gene, CDR3 length, J gene, clone size, D gene, CDR3 DNA, CDR3 protein. A D gene is named only where the DNA matches it firmly. Size is stated for part of the rows, as once, few or many counts, or as a class when the clone is expanded.

V gene: TRBV7-8
CDR3 length: 16
J gene: TRBJ1-1
clone size: many
D gene: NA
CDR3 DNA: TGTGCCAGCAGCTTAGGGCCAGAACTTTTGAACACTGAAGCTTTCTTT
CDR3 protein: CASSLGPELLNTEAFF

V gene: TRBV11-2
CDR3 length: 18
J gene: TRBJ2-2
clone size: many
D gene: TRBD2
CDR3 DNA: TGTGCCAGCAGCTCACCCGAGACTAGCGGGGGCCGCACCGGGGAGCTGTTTTTT
CDR3 protein: CASSSPETSGGRTGELFF

V gene: TRBV12-3/TRBV12-4
CDR3 length: 19
J gene: TRBJ1-1
clone size: NA
D gene: TRBD1
CDR3 DNA: TGTGCCAGCAGTTTTAGTTTAGGACAGGGGGCCGGGTCGGACACTGAAGCTTTCTTT
CDR3 protein: CASSFSLGQGAGSDTEAFF

V gene: TRBV4-2
CDR3 length: 15
J gene: TRBJ2-1
clone size: many
D gene: TRBD1
CDR3 DNA: TGTGCCAGCAGCCACGGGACAGGGGATTACAATGAGCAGTTCTTC
CDR3 protein: CASSHGTGDYNEQFF

V gene: TRBV19
CDR3 length: 17
J gene: TRBJ1-1
clone size: few
D gene: NA
CDR3 DNA: TGTGCCAGTAGTGAGACTGACGGGCCGGTGGAGAACACTGAAGCTTTCTTT
CDR3 protein: CASSETDGPVENTEAFF

V gene: TRBV4-1
CDR3 length: 15
J gene: TRBJ2-6
clone size: many
D gene: NA
CDR3 DNA: TGCGCCAGCAGCCAAGAAGGGGATGGGGCCAACGTCCTGACTTTC
CDR3 protein: CASSQEGDGANVLTF

V gene: TRBV7-3
CDR3 length: 15
J gene: TRBJ2-7
clone size: few
D gene: NA
CDR3 DNA: TGTGCCAGCAGCTTAGTAGGGAGACAGAGCTACGAGCAGTACTTC
CDR3 protein: CASSLVGRQSYEQYF

V gene: TRBV18
CDR3 length: 16
J gene: TRBJ2-7
clone size: NA
D gene: TRBD2
CDR3 DNA: TGTGCCAGCTCACCGAAGGACACTAGCGGGGGCTACGAGCAGTACTTC
CDR3 protein: CASSPKDTSGGYEQYF

V gene: TRBV5-5
CDR3 length: 14
J gene: TRBJ1-1
clone size: NA
D gene: NA
CDR3 DNA: TGTGCCAGCAGCTCGACGGGGGTGAAGACTGAAGCTTTCTTT
CDR3 protein: CASSSTGVKTEAFF

V gene: TRBV4-1
CDR3 length: 12
J gene: TRBJ2-3
clone size: NA
D gene: NA
CDR3 DNA: TGCGCCAGCAGCCAAGATCGGAGTACGCAGTATTTT
CDR3 protein: CASSQDRSTQYF

V gene: TRBV6-2/TRBV6-3
CDR3 length: 14
J gene: TRBJ2-3
clone size: NA
D gene: NA
CDR3 DNA: TGTGCCAGCAGGGACACCAGGGGCACAGATACGCAGTATTTT
CDR3 protein: CASRDTRGTDTQYF

V gene: TRBV19
CDR3 length: 13
J gene: TRBJ1-6
clone size: NA
D gene: NA
CDR3 DNA: TGTGCCAGTCAGTTCTGGGAAGATTCACCCCTCCACTTT
CDR3 protein: CASQFWEDSPLHF

V gene: TRBV7-6
CDR3 length: 15
J gene: TRBJ2-1
clone size: NA
D gene: NA
CDR3 DNA: TGTGCCAGCAGCTTAGTGGGACCTGGGGACAATGAGCAGTTCTTC
CDR3 protein: CASSLVGPGDNEQFF

V gene: TRBV28
CDR3 length: 12
J gene: TRBJ2-7
clone size: NA
D gene: NA
CDR3 DNA: TGTGCCAGCAGTTTTGGTGACTACGCGCAGTACTTC
CDR3 protein: CASSFGDYAQYF

V gene: TRBV2
CDR3 length: 16
J gene: TRBJ1-1
clone size: few
D gene: NA
CDR3 DNA: TGTGCCAGCAGTGAAGATTGGAAGGGGGTCGGTACTGAAGCTTTCTTT
CDR3 protein: CASSEDWKGVGTEAFF

V gene: TRBV6-1
CDR3 length: 15
J gene: TRBJ2-7
clone size: few
D gene: TRBD2
CDR3 DNA: TGTGCCAGCAGTGAAAAACTAGCGGGGGGGCACGAGCAGTACTTC
CDR3 protein: CASSEKLAGGHEQYF

V gene: TRBV2
CDR3 length: 12
J gene: TRBJ1-1
clone size: NA
D gene: NA
CDR3 DNA: TGTGCCTCCCATCCCGTGAACACTGAAGCTTTCTTT
CDR3 protein: CASHPVNTEAFF

V gene: TRBV7-8
CDR3 length: 15
J gene: TRBJ1-6
clone size: many
D gene: NA
CDR3 DNA: TGTGCCAGCAGCTTAGCCAGGGGCCCTAATTCACCCCTCCACTTT
CDR3 protein: CASSLARGPNSPLHF

V gene: TRBV27
CDR3 length: 14
J gene: TRBJ1-1
clone size: NA
D gene: TRBD1
CDR3 DNA: TGTGCCAGCAGTTTAGTTCAGGGGGCCGATGAAGCTTTCTTT
CDR3 protein: CASSLVQGADEAFF

V gene: TRBV25-1
CDR3 length: 19
J gene: TRBJ2-2
clone size: NA
D gene: TRBD2
CDR3 DNA: TGTGCCAGCAGTGAATATTTTTTGCGGGGGGGCGAGAGCACCGGGGAGCTGTTTTTT
CDR3 protein: CASSEYFLRGGESTGELFF

V gene: TRBV7-9
CDR3 length: 15
J gene: TRBJ2-7
clone size: few
D gene: TRBD2
CDR3 DNA: TGTGCCAGCAGCTTAGTCAGCGGGGCTGCGTCCGAGCAGTACTTC
CDR3 protein: CASSLVSGAASEQYF

V gene: TRBV7-8
CDR3 length: 19
J gene: TRBJ1-1
clone size: many
D gene: NA
CDR3 DNA: TGTGCCAGCAGCCCACCAGGGGTAAGGAGCCCCTTCATGAACACTGAAGCTTTCTTT
CDR3 protein: CASSPPGVRSPFMNTEAFF

V gene: TRBV6-1
CDR3 length: 18
J gene: TRBJ1-2
clone size: few
D gene: TRBD1
CDR3 DNA: TGTGCCAGCAGTCCCACCCGGGACAGCCCTTCTACTAACTATGGCTACACCTTC
CDR3 protein: CASSPTRDSPSTNYGYTF

V gene: TRBV14
CDR3 length: 13
J gene: TRBJ2-3
clone size: few
D gene: TRBD1
CDR3 DNA: TGTGCCTCATGGGACAGCGAAACAGATACGCAGTATTTT
CDR3 protein: CASWDSETDTQYF

V gene: TRBV29-1
CDR3 length: 16
J gene: TRBJ2-7
clone size: few
D gene: TRBD1
CDR3 DNA: TGCAGCGTACAACAGGGGGCTGGCGAGTGGTCCTACGAGCAGTACTTC
CDR3 protein: CSVQQGAGEWSYEQYF

V gene: TRBV28
CDR3 length: 14
J gene: TRBJ1-1
clone size: few
D gene: TRBD1
CDR3 DNA: TGTGCCAGCAGAGAGGACAGGGAGGTCGCTGAAGCTTTCTTT
CDR3 protein: CASREDREVAEAFF

V gene: TRBV12-3/TRBV12-4
CDR3 length: 16
J gene: TRBJ2-1
clone size: many
D gene: NA
CDR3 DNA: TGTGCCAGCAGTTTTCTCGCTGGCCTTTCCTACAATGAGCAGTTCTTC
CDR3 protein: CASSFLAGLSYNEQFF

V gene: TRBV6-5
CDR3 length: 15
J gene: TRBJ2-2
clone size: few
D gene: TRBD1
CDR3 DNA: TGTGCCAGCAGCCAGGACAGGGTGAACACCGGGGAGCTGTTTTTT
CDR3 protein: CASSQDRVNTGELFF

V gene: TRBV25-1
CDR3 length: 17
J gene: TRBJ2-2
clone size: NA
D gene: TRBD1
CDR3 DNA: TGTGCCAGCAGTGAATATGGGGACAGGGCGAACACCGGGGAGCTGTTTTTT
CDR3 protein: CASSEYGDRANTGELFF

V gene: TRBV7-6
CDR3 length: 16
J gene: TRBJ1-4
clone size: many
D gene: TRBD1
CDR3 DNA: TGTGCCAGCAGCCCTCCTCCGGGACAGCTTAATGAAAAACTGTTTTTT
CDR3 protein: CASSPPPGQLNEKLFF

V gene: TRBV28
CDR3 length: 15
J gene: TRBJ2-1
clone size: many
D gene: NA
CDR3 DNA: TGTGCCAGCAGTTTAGGCGGGGGCTACTACAATGAGCAGTTCTTC
CDR3 protein: CASSLGGGYYNEQFF

V gene: TRBV10-3
CDR3 length: 15
J gene: TRBJ2-1
clone size: NA
D gene: TRBD1
CDR3 DNA: TGTGCCATCAGTGAGGGACAGGACAAAGACAATGAGCAGTTCTTC
CDR3 protein: CAISEGQDKDNEQFF

V gene: TRBV2
CDR3 length: 12
J gene: TRBJ1-2
clone size: NA
D gene: NA
CDR3 DNA: TGTGCCAGCAGTGTCAAATGGGATGGCTACACCTTC
CDR3 protein: CASSVKWDGYTF

V gene: TRBV4-1
CDR3 length: 16
J gene: TRBJ2-7
clone size: few
D gene: TRBD1
CDR3 DNA: TGCGCCAGCAGCCAAGAAGGAGGGACAGGATCCTACGAGCAGTACTTC
CDR3 protein: CASSQEGGTGSYEQYF

V gene: TRBV6-1
CDR3 length: 15
J gene: TRBJ2-1
clone size: few
D gene: NA
CDR3 DNA: TGTGCCAGCAGTGAAGAATGGGGGCGGCGCGGTGAGCAGTTCTTC
CDR3 protein: CASSEEWGRRGEQFF

V gene: TRBV28
CDR3 length: 16
J gene: TRBJ1-5
clone size: few
D gene: NA
CDR3 DNA: TGTGCCAGCAGCCAAAACCTCGATCCCCTGGTCGGGACCCAGCATTTT
CDR3 protein: CASSQNLDPLVGTQHF

V gene: TRBV7-3
CDR3 length: 15
J gene: TRBJ2-5
clone size: NA
D gene: NA
CDR3 DNA: TGTGCCAGCAGCTTAAGTCCGGCTCCCCAAGAGACCCAGTACTTC
CDR3 protein: CASSLSPAPQETQYF

V gene: TRBV6-1
CDR3 length: 18
J gene: TRBJ2-3
clone size: many
D gene: TRBD1
CDR3 DNA: TGTGCCAGCAGTGAAGCGCCTGGTACAGGGGGCCCCACAGATACGCAGTATTTT
CDR3 protein: CASSEAPGTGGPTDTQYF

V gene: TRBV7-9
CDR3 length: 12
J gene: TRBJ2-7
clone size: many
D gene: NA
CDR3 DNA: TGTGCCAGCAGTTTCGGCACCTACGAGCAGTACTTC
CDR3 protein: CASSFGTYEQYF

V gene: TRBV7-6
CDR3 length: 14
J gene: TRBJ2-1
clone size: many
D gene: NA
CDR3 DNA: TGTGCCAGCAGCTTGGCGGGCCCCCCTAATGAGCAGTTCTTC
CDR3 protein: CASSLAGPPNEQFF

V gene: TRBV27
CDR3 length: 15
J gene: TRBJ2-7
clone size: NA
D gene: TRBD2
CDR3 DNA: TGTGCCAGCAGAATGGGGGAGACTAGCCCATTCGAGCAGTACTTC
CDR3 protein: CASRMGETSPFEQYF